A single TCR beta chain is shown here with its context. It is unclear where the CDR3 begins or ends on the DNA, so no DNA is shown, and the CDR3 is as TCRdb lists it. This record belongs to a study of blood T cell repertoires in COVID-19. The data were produced by immunoSEQ multiplex PCR, yet TCRdb's version contains in-frame clones alone and is incomplete. Of roughly 440,000 clones listed, around 88% are singletons. The sample taken for sequencing was peripheral blood. The source of this sequence is a woman aged 50 to 60 with COVID-19, enrolled during active disease.

The chain's CDR3 is CASSSSGITYEQYF. V is TRBV2 and J is TRBJ2-7; the tabulated D call, TRBD2, remains unverified against the DNA. With termini counted, the CDR3 has 14 amino acids. Looked up from germline, CDR1 is SNHLY and CDR2 is FYNNEI.